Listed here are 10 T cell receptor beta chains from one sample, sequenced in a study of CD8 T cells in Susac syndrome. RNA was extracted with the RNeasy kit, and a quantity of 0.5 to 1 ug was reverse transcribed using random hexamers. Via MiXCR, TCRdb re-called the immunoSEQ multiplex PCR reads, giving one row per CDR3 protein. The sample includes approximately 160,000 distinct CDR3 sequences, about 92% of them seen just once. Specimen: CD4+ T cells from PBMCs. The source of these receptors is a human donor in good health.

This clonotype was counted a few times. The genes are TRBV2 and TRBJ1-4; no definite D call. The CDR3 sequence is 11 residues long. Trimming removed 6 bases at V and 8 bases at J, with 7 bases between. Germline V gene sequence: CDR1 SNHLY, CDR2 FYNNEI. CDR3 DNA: TGTGCCAGCAGCAACTGGGAAAAACTGTTTTTT. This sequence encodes CASSNWEKLFF.

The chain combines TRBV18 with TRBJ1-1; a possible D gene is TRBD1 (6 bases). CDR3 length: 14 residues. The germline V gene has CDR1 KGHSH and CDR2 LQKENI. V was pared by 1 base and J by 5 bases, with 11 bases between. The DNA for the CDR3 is TGTGCCAGCTCACCACGGGGGCAACGTACTGAAGCTTTCTTT. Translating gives CASSPRGQRTEAFF.

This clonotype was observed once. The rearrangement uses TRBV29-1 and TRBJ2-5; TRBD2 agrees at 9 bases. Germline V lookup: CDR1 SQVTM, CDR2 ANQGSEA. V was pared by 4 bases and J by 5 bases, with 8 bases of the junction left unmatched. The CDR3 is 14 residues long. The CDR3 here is CSVAGGRAGETQYF. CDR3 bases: TGCAGCGTTGCAGGCGGGAGGGCCGGGGAGACCCAGTACTTC.

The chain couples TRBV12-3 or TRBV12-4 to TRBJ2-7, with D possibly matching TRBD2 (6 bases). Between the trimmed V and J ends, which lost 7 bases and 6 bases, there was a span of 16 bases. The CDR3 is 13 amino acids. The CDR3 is CASTLSGRSEQYF. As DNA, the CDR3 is TGTGCCAGCACCCTCTCGGGGAGGTCCGAGCAGTACTTC.

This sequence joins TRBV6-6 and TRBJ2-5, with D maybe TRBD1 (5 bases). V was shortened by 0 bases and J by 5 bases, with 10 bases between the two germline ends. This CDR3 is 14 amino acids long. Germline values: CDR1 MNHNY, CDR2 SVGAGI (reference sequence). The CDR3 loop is CASSYSGAGETQYF. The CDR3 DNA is TGTGCCAGCAGTTACTCAGGGGCAGGGGAGACCCAGTACTTC.

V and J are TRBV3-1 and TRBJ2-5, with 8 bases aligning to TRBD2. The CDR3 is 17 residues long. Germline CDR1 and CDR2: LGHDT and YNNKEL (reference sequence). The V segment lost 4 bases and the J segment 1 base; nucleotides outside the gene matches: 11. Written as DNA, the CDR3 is TGTGCCAGCAGCCCCACATACGGGAGGGGTGGCCAAGAGACCCAGTACTTC. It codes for CASSPTYGRGGQETQYF.

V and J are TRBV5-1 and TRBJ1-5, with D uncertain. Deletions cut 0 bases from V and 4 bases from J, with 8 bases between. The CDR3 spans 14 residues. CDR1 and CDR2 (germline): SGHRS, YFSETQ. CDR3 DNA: TGCGCCAGCAGCTTGGGGACGGCGAATCAGCCCCAGCATTTT. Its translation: CASSLGTANQPQHF.

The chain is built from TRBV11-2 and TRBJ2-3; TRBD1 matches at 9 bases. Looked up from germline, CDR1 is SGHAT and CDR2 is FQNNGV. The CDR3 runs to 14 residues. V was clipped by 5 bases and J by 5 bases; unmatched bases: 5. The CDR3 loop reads CASSLRQGVDTQYF. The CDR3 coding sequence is TGTGCCAGCAGCCTGCGACAGGGGGTAGATACGCAGTATTTT.

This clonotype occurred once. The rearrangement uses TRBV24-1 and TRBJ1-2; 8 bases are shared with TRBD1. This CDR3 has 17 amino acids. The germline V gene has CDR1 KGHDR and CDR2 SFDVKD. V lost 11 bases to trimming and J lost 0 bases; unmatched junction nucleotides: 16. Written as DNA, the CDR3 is TGTGCCAGCGGGACAGGCCCCGAATTCTTAGCTAACTATGGCTACACCTTC. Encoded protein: CASGTGPEFLANYGYTF.

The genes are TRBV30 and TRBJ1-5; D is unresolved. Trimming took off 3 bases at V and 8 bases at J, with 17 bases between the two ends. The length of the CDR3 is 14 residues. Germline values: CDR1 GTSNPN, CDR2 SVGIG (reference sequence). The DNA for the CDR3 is TGTGCCTGGAGCAGATCCACGGGAGTGGAGCCCCAGCATTTT. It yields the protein CAWSRSTGVEPQHF.